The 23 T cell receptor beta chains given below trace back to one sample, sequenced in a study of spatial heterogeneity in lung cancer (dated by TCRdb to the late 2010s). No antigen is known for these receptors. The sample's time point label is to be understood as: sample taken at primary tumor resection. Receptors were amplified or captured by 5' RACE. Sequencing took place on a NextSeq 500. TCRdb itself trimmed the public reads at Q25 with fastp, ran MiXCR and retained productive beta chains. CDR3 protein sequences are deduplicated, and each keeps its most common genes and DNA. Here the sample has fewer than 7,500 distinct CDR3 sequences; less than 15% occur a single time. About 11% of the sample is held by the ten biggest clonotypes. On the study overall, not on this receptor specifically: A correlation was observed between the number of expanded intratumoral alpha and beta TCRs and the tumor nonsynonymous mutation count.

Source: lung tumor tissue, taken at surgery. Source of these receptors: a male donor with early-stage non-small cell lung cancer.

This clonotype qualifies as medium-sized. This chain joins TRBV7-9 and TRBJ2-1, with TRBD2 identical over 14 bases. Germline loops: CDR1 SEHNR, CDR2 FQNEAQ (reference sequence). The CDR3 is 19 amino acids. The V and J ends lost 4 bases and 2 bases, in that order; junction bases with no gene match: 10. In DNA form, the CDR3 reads TGTGCCAGCAGCTCCCCTGGGACTAGCGGGAGCTTTGCCTACAATGAGCAGTTCTTC. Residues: CASSSPGTSGSFAYNEQFF.

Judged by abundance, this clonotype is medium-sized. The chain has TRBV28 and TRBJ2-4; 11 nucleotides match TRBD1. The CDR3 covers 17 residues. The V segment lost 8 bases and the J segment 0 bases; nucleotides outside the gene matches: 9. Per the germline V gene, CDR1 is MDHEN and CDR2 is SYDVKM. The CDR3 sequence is CASLGQGGNLAKNIQYF. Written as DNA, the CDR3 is TGTGCCAGCCTGGGACAGGGGGGAAACTTAGCCAAAAACATTCAGTACTTC.

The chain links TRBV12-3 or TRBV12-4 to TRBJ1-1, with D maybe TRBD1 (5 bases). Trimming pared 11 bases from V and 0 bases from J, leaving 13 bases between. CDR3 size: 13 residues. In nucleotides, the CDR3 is TGTGCCTCATCAGGGATAATGAACACTGAAGCTTTCTTT. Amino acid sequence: CASSGIMNTEAFF.

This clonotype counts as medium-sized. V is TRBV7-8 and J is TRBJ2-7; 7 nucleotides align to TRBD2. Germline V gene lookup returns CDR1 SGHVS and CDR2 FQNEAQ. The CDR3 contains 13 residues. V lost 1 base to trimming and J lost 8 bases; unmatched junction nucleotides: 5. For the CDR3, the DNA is TGTGCCAGCAGCTTAGAACTAGCGAAGCAGCAGTACTTC. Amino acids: CASSLELAKQQYF.

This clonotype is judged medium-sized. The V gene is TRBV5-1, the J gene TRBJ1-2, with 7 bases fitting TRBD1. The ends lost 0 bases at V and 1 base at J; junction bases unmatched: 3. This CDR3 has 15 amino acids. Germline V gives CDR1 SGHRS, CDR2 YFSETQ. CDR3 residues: CASSLETGFNYGYTF. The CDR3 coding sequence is TGCGCCAGCAGCTTGGAGACAGGGTTTAACTATGGCTACACCTTC.

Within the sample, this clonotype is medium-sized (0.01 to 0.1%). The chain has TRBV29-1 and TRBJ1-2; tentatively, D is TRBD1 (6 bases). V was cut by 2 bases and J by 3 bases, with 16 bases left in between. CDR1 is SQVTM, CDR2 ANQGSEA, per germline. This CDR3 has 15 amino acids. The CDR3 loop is CSVEPFGDKDYGYTF. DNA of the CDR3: TGCAGCGTTGAACCCTTCGGGGACAAGGACTATGGCTACACCTTC.

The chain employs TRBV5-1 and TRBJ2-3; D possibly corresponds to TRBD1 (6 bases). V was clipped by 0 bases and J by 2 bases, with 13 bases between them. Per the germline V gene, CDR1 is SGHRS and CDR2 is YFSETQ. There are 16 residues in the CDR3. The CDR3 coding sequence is TGCGCCAGCAGCTTGGAAGACAGGTCTTCCACAGATACGCAGTATTTT. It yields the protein CASSLEDRSSTDTQYF. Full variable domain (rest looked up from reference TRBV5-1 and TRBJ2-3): KAGVTQTPRYLIKTRGQQVTLSCSPISGHRSVSWYQQTPGQGLQFLFEYFSETQRNKGNFPGRFSGRQFSNSRSEMNVSTLELGDSALYLCASSLEDRSSTDTQYFGPGTRLTVL.

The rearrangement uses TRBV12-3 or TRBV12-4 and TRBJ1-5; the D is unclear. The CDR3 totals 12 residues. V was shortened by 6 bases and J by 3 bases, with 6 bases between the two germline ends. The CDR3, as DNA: TGTGCCAGCAGGGCTTCCAATCAGCCCCAGCATTTT. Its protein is CASRASNQPQHF.

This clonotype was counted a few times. CDR3 sequence reads: CASSTTVSPLHF. The CDR3 DNA sequence: TGTGCCAGCAGTACGACAGTTTCACCCCTCCACTTT. The genes are TRBV12-3 or TRBV12-4 and TRBJ1-6, with D perhaps TRBD1 (5 bases). Trimming took 5 bases from V and 9 from J, leaving 8 bases between them. The CDR3 runs to 12 residues.

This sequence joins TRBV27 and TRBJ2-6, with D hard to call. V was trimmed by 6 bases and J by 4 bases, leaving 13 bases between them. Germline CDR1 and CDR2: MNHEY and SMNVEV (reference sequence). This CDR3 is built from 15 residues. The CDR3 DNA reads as TGTGCCAGCAGGCCGGATGACCCAGGGGCCAACGTCCTGACTTTC. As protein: CASRPDDPGANVLTF.

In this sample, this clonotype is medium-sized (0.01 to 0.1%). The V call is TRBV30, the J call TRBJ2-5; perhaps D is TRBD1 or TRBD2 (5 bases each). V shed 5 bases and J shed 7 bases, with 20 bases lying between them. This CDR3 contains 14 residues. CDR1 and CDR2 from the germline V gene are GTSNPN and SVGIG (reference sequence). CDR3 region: CAWGSGTYWVTQYF. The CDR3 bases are TGTGCCTGGGGCTCCGGGACGTACTGGGTGACCCAGTACTTC.

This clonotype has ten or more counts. The CDR3 nucleotides are TGTGCCACGGAACCTACAGGGGATAGCAATCAGCCCCAGCATTTT. Translated, it gives CATEPTGDSNQPQHF. J is TRBJ1-5 and V is TRBV10-3, with 7 bases fitting TRBD1. Per germline, CDR1 ENHRY and CDR2 SYGVKD. V shed 10 bases, J shed 0 bases, and the junction held 9 bases outside the gene matches. This CDR3 has 15 residues.

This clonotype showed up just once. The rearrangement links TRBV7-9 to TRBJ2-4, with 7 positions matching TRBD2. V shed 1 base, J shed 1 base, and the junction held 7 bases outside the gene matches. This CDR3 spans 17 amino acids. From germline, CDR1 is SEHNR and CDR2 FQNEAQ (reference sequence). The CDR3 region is CASSLVEGGSAKNIQYF. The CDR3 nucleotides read TGTGCCAGCAGCTTAGTAGAGGGAGGGTCGGCCAAAAACATTCAGTACTTC.

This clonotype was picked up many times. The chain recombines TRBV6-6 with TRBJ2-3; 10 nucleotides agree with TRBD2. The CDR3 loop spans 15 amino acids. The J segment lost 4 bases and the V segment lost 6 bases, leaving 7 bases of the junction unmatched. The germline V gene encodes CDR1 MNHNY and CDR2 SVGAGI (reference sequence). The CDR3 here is CASRISAGGSDTQYF. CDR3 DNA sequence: TGTGCCAGCAGAATCTCAGCGGGAGGGTCAGATACGCAGTATTTT.

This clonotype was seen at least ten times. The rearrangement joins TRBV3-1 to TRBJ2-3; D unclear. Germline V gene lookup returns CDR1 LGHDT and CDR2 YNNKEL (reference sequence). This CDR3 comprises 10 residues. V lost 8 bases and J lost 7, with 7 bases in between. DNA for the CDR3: TGTGCCAGCGGGTCAAATACGCAGTATTTT. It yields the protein CASGSNTQYF.

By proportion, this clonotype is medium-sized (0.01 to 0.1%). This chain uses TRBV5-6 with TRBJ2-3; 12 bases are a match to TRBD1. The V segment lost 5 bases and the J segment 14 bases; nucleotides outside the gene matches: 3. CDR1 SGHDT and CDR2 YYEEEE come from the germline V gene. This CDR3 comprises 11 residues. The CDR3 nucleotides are TGTGCCAGCAGGGGACAGGGGGCCTGGTATTTT. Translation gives CASRGQGAWYF.

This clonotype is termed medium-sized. DNA for the CDR3: TGTGCCAGCAGTTACTCGAGTACAGCAGGGAACTATGGCTACACCTTC. Translating gives CASSYSSTAGNYGYTF. J is TRBJ1-2 and V is TRBV6-5; a weak D match, TRBD1 (5 bases). The length of the CDR3 is 16 residues. The V end lost 0 bases, the J end lost 2 bases, and 13 bases lay between the germline ends. CDR1 and CDR2 from the germline V gene are MNHEY and SVGAGI.

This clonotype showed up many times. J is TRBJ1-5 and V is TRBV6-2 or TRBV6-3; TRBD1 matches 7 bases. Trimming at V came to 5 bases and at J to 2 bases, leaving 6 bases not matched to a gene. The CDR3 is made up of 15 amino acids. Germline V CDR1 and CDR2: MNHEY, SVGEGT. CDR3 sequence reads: CASSARGLGNQPQHF. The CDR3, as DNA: TGTGCCAGCAGTGCCAGGGGGTTGGGCAATCAGCCCCAGCATTTT.

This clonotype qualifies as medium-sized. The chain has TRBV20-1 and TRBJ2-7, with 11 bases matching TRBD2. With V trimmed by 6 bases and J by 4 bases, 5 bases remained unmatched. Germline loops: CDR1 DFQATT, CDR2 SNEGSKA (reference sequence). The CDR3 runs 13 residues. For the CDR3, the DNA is TGCAGTGCCCCACGACTAGCGGGGTACGAGCAGTACTTC. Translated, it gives CSAPRLAGYEQYF.

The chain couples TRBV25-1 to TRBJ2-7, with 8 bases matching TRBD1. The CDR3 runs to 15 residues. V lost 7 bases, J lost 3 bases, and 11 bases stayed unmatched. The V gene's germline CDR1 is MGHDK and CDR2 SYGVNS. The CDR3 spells CASTTPDRASYEQYF. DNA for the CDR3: TGTGCCAGCACCACTCCGGACAGGGCGAGCTACGAGCAGTACTTC.

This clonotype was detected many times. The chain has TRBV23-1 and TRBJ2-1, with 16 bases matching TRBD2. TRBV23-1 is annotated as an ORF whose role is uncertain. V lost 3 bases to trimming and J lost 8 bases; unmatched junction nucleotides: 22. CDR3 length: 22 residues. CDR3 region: CASSHRYLPGTSGRARSDEQFF. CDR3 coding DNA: TGCGCCAGCAGTCATCGCTACCTCCCCGGGACTAGCGGGAGGGCCAGGAGCGATGAGCAGTTCTTC.

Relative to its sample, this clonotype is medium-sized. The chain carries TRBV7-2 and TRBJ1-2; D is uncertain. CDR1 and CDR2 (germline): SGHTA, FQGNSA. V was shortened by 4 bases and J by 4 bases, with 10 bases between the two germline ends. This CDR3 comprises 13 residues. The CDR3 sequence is CASSSAVVYGYTF. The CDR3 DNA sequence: TGTGCCAGCAGCTCGGCGGTGGTCTATGGCTACACCTTC.

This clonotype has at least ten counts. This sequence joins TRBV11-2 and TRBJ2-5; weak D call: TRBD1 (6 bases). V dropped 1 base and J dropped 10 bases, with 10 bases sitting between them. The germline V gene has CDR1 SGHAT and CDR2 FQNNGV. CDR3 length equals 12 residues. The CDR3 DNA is TGTGCCAGCAGCTTAGCGACAGGAGTCCAGTACTTC. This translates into CASSLATGVQYF.